This record concerns one TCR beta chain sequence. Its antigen is unidentified. The entry originates in a study of T cells in localized non-small cell lung cancer. Study-wide results and caveats: Longer overall survival accompanied higher blood T cell density. A median of roughly 50 of the top 100 tumor clones appeared in adjacent lung, which was paired and uninvolved. The greatest T cell clonality was found in uninvolved adjacent lung (higher than in tumor).

Profiling relied on immunoSEQ multiplex PCR, and the TCRdb table lists in-frame clones only, not all of them. The table lists fewer than 25,000 clones, about 90% of them singletons. Germline assignment: CDR1 SGHAT and CDR2 FQDESV (reference sequence). The V end lost 4 bases, the J end lost 2 bases, and 9 bases lay between the germline ends. This CDR3 spans 13 amino acids. V and J are TRBV11-1 and TRBJ2-7; no clear D. The material was peripheral blood, obtained before any cancer treatment. This clonotype originated in a male donor aged 60 or older with stage I squamous cell lung carcinoma. The CDR3 nucleotides are TGTGCCAGCAGCTCCCTGGACCCCTACGAGCAGTACTTC. It codes for CASSSLDPYEQYF.